This entry describes one T cell receptor (beta chain). Its antigen is unknown. The sample originates from a study of blood T cells in healthy people across ages. PCR was performed a second time for about 6 to 12 cycles using a sample-barcoded 5' primer and a J-beta primer mix. A minimum of 2.5 million CDR3-containing paired-end reads was obtained for each sample. TCRdb re-derived calls from the 5' RACE reads in MiXCR, one entry per CDR3 protein. The data show 850,000 to 1,300,000 distinct CDR3 sequences, around 45% seen once. The CDR3 loop spans 15 amino acids. Trimming removed 5 bases from V and 3 bases from J, with 18 bases in between. Germline CDR1 is DFQATT and CDR2 is SNEGSKA (reference sequence). Study results and caveats: Naive T cell percentage strongly correlated with TCR beta diversity. Older age went with lower TCR beta diversity per million T cells, in a roughly linear way.

The sample was blood. The chain links TRBV20-1 to TRBJ2-3; D uncertain. The clonotype comes from a woman in her sixties or seventies in good health. The CDR3 DNA sequence: TGCAGTGCTGGCGATTTTAGTGTTGGTACAGATACGCAGTATTTT. Its translation: CSAGDFSVGTDTQYF.